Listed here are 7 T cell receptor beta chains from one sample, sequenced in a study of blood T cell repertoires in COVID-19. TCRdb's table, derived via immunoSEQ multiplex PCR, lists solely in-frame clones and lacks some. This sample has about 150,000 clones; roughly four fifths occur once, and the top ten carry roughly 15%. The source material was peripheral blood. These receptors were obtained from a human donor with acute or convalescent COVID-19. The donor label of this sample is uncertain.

Here the CDR3 DNA reads TGTGCCAGCAGCCCCCGCGCTAGCGGAGGGGCAGATACGCAGTATTTT. Its protein is CASSPRASGGADTQYF. The V gene is TRBV7-9, the J gene TRBJ2-3; TRBD2 agrees at 7 bases. V shed 5 bases and J 4 bases; nucleotides not matched to a gene: 12. The CDR3 length is 16 residues. The V gene's germline CDR1 is SEHNR and CDR2 FQNEAQ (reference sequence).

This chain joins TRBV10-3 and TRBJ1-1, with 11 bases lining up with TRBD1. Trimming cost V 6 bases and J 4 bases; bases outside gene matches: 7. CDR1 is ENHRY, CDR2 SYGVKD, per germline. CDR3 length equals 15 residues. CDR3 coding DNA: TGTGCCATCAGCGGACAGGGGGCGCAGGGCACTGAAGCTTTCTTT. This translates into CAISGQGAQGTEAFF.

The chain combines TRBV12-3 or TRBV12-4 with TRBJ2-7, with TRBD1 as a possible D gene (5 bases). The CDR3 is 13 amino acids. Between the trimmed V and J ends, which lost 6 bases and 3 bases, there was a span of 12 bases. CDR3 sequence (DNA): TGTGCCAGCAGCCCCTGGGGCGGCTACGAGCAGTACTTC. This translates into CASSPWGGYEQYF.

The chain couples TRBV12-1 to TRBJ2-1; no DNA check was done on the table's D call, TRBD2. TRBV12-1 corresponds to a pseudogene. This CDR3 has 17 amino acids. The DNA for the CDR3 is TGTGCCAGCAGCCTCGGGACTAGCGTTGCCGCCTACAATGAGCAGTTCTTC. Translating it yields CASSLGTSVAAYNEQFF.

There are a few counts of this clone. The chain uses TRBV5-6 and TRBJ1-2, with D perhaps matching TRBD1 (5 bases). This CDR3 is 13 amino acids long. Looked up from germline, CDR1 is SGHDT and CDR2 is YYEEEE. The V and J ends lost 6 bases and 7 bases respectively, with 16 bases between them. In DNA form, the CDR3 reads TGTGCCAGCAACGGGCAGGGTCGAAGTGGCTACACCTTC. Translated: CASNGQGRSGYTF. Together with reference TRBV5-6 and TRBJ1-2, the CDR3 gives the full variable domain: DAGVTQSPTHLIKTRGQQVTLRCSPKSGHDTVSWYQQALGQGPQFIFQYYEEEERQRGNFPDRFSGHQFPNYSSELNVNALLLGDSALYLCASNGQGRSGYTFGSGTRLTVV.

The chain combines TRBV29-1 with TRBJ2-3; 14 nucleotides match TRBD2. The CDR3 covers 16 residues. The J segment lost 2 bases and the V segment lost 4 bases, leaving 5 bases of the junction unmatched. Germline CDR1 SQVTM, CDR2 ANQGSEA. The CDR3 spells CSVGLAGGLHTDTQYF. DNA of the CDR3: TGCAGCGTTGGACTAGCGGGGGGGCTACACACAGATACGCAGTATTTT.

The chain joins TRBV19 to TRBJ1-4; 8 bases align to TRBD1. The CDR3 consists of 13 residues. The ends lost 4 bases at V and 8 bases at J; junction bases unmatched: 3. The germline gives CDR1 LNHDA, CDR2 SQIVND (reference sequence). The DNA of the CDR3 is TGTGCCAGTAGTAGGGACAGGTTGGAAAAACTGTTTTTT. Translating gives CASSRDRLEKLFF.